This T cell receptor (beta chain) emerged from a study of shared clonotypes between healthy human individuals. Measured with immunoSEQ multiplex PCR; TCRdb has only the in-frame clones, and not every one. The sample records roughly 220,000 clones, 50% to 80% being singletons. Notes on the study in general: Sharing across a few donors was seen in roughly 5.2% of naive CD4 clonotypes.

Trimming shortened V by 6 bases and J by 2 bases, and 11 bases separated the two germline ends. The length of the CDR3 is 13 residues. Germline V gene data show CDR1 as SNHLY and CDR2 as FYNNEI. This clone was observed a single time. Its antigen is undetermined. The source of this sequence is a young man in good health. The chain is built from TRBV2 and TRBJ2-7; the D gene is possibly TRBD2 (6 bases). Sequencing was carried out using memory CD4+ T cells sorted from blood. The subset denotes: CD45RA-negative fraction. CDR3 protein: CASRGGATYEQYF. The CDR3 DNA is TGTGCCAGCAGGGGGGGAGCGACCTACGAGCAGTACTTC.